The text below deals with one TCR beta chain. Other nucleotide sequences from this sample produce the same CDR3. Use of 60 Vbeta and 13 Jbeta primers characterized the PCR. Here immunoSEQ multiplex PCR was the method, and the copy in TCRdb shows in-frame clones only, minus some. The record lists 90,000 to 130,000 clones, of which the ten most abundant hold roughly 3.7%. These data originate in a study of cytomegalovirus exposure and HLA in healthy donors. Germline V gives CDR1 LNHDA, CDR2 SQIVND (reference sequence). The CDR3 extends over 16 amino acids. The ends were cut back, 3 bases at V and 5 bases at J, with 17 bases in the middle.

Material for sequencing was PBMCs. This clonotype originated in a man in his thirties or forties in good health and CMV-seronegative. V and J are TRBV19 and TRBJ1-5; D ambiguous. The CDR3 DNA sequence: TGTGCCAGTAGTATGTTATCGACTCTGAACTATCAGCCCCAGCATTTT. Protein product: CASSMLSTLNYQPQHF.